This T cell receptor beta chain was sequenced during a study of cytomegalovirus exposure and HLA in healthy donors. Overall study results and limits: Most TCR sequences were rare, but some public TCRs occurred in many donors. Associated with HLA alleles at 0.05 false discovery rate in a later analysis were 16,951 TCR beta sequences. The classifier, whose performance was assessed in both the original and validation cohorts, reportedly diagnosed cytomegalovirus status with high specificity and sensitivity.

Amplification used 60 Vbeta primers and 13 Jbeta primers. As processed by the authors: Tens of millions of unique TCR beta chains, 9.5 million to 14 million shared, were counted in a later analysis. The table came from immunoSEQ multiplex PCR; TCRdb's copy has only in-frame clones and leaves some out. The DNA gave D and trimming, while V, J and clone size come from that table. The sample consists of about 140,000 clones, roughly 80% of them appearing once. Germline values: CDR1 SGHRS, CDR2 YFSETQ. This CDR3 has 15 amino acids. The V end was cut by 4 bases, the J end by 0 bases, with 10 bases between. A remark on this clone: Its antigen is still unknown.

The sample was PBMCs. This clonotype originated in a male donor in good health and CMV-seronegative. The chain is built from TRBV5-1 and TRBJ1-4; no clear D. The CDR3 sequence is CASSQTPATNEKLFF. CDR3 bases: TGCGCCAGCAGCCAAACACCCGCAACTAATGAAAAACTGTTTTTT.